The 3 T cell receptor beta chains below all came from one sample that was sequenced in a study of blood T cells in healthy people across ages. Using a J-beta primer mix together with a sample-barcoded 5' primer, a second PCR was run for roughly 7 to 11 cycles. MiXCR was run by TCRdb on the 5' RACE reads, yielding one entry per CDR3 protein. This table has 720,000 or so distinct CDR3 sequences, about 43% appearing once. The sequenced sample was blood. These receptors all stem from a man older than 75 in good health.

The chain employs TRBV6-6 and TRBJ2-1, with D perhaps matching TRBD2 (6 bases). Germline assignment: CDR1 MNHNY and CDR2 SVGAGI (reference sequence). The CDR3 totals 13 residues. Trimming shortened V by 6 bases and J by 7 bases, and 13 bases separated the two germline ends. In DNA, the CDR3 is TGTGCCAGCAGCGGGGGAGCTCAAAATGAGCAGTTCTTC. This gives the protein CASSGGAQNEQFF.

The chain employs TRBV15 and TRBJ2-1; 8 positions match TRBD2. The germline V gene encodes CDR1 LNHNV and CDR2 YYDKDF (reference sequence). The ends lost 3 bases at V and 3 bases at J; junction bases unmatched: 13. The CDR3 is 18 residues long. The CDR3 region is CATSSYTPGGGNYNEQFF. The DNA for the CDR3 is TGTGCCACCAGCAGCTATACTCCGGGGGGGGGCAACTACAATGAGCAGTTCTTC.

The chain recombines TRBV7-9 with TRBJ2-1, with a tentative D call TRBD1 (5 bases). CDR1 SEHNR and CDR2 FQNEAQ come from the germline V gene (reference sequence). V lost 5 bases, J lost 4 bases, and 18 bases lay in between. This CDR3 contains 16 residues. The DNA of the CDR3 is TGTGCCAGCAGCCGACCGACAGCCTCGGTGTACAATGAGCAGTTCTTC. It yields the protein CASSRPTASVYNEQFF.